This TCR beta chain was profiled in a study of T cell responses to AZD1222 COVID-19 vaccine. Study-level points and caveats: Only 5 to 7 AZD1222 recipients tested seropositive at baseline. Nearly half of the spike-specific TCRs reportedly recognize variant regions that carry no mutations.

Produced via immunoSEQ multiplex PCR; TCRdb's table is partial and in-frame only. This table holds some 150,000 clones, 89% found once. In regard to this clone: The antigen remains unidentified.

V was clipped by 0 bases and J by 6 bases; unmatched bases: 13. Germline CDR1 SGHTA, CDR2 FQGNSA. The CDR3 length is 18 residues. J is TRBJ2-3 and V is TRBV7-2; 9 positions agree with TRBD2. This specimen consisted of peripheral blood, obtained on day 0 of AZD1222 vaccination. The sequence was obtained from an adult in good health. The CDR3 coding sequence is TGTGCCAGCAGCTTAGCGCGCGGTATTAGCGGGAGCGCCGATACGCAGTATTTT. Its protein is CASSLARGISGSADTQYF.